This T cell receptor beta chain was captured by sequencing in a study of technical replicates of blood from a handful of donors. V dropped 2 bases and J dropped 6; count of bases not matched to a gene: 7. Germline V lookup: CDR1 SGHRS, CDR2 YFSETQ. The length of the CDR3 is 15 residues. Some clones are missing from TCRdb's copy, which holds only in-frame ones; the method was immunoSEQ multiplex PCR. The data show approximately 70,000 clones, just under 95% seen once. Sequenced: T cells isolated from PBMCs. The chain has TRBV5-1 and TRBJ2-1; 8 nucleotides line up with TRBD2. The TCR was taken from a human donor in good health. CDR3 sequence: CASSLPGLGGNEQFF. In DNA form, the CDR3 reads TGCGCCAGCAGCTTACCGGGACTAGGGGGCAATGAGCAGTTCTTC. Together with reference TRBV5-1 and TRBJ2-1, the CDR3 gives the full variable domain: KAGVTQTPRYLIKTRGQQVTLSCSPISGHRSVSWYQQTPGQGLQFLFEYFSETQRNKGNFPGRFSGRQFSNSRSEMNVSTLELGDSALYLCASSLPGLGGNEQFFGPGTRLTVL.